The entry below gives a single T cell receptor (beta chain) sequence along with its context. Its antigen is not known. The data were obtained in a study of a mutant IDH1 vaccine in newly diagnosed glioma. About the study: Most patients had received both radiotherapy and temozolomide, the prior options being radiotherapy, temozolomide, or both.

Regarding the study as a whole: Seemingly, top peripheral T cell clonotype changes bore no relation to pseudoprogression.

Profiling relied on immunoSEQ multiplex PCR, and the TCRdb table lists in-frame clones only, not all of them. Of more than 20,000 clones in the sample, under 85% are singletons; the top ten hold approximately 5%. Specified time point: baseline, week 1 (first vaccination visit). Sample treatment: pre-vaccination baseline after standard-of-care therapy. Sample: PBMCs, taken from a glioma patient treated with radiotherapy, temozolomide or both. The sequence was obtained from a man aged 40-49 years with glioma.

Written as DNA, the CDR3 is TGTGCCAGTACCCCATCCGCGGGGAATCAGCCCCAGCATTTT. Encoded protein: CASTPSAGNQPQHF. The chain couples TRBV19 to TRBJ1-5; D gene unclear. The CDR3 loop spans 14 amino acids. Trimming stripped 7 bases from V and 4 bases from J, with 14 bases between. CDR1 and CDR2 (germline): LNHDA, SQIVND (reference sequence).